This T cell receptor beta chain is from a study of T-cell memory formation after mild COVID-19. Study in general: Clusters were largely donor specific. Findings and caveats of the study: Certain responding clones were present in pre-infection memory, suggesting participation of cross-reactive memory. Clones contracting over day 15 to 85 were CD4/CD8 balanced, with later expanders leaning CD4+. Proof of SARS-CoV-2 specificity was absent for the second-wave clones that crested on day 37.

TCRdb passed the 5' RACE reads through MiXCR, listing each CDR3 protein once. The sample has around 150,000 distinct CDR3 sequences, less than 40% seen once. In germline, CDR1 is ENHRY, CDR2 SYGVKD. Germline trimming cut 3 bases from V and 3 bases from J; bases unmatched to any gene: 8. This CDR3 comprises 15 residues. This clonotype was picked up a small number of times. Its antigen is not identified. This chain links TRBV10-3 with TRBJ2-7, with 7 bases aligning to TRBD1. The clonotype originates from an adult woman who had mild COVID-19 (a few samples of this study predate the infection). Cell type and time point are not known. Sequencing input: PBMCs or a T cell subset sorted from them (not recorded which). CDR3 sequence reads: CAISEPPRGLYEQYF. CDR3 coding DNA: TGTGCCATCAGTGAACCGCCTAGGGGGCTCTACGAGCAGTACTTC.